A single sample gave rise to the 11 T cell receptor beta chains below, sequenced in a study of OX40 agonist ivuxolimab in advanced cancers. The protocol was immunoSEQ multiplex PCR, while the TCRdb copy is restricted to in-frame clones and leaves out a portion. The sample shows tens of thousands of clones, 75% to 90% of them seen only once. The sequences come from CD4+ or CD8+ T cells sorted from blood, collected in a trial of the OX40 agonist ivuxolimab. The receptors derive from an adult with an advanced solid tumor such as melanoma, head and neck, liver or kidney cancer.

The CDR3 DNA is TGCGCCAGCAGCCTCGCCGGGACAGCTGGAAACACCATATATTTT. Residues: CASSLAGTAGNTIYF. The V call is TRBV4-3, the J call TRBJ1-3; 7 bases fit TRBD1. The CDR3 is made up of 15 amino acids. The V segment lost 4 bases and the J segment 2 bases; nucleotides outside the gene matches: 5. The V gene's germline CDR1 is LGHNA and CDR2 YSLEER.

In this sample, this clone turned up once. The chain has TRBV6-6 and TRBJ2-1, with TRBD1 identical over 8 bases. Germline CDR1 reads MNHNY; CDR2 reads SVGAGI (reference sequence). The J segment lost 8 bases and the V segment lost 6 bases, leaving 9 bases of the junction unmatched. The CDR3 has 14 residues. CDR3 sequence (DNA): TGTGCCAGCAGCCCCGGGACAGGTGGGGATGAGCAGTTCTTC. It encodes CASSPGTGGDEQFF.

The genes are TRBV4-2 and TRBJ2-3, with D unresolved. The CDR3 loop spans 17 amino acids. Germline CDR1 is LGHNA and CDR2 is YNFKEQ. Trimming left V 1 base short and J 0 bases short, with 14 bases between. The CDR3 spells CASSQVKGAISTDTQYF. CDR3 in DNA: TGTGCCAGCAGCCAAGTTAAGGGTGCTATTAGCACAGATACGCAGTATTTT.

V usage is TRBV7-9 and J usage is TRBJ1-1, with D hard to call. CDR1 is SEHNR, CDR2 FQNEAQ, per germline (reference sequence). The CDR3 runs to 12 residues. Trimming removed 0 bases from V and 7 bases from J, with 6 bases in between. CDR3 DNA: TGTGCCAGCAGCTTAGCTCGCAGTGAAGCTTTCTTT. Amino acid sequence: CASSLARSEAFF.

The CDR3 region is CASSYFTGTVEAFF. In DNA form, the CDR3 reads TGTGCCAGCAGCTACTTTACCGGGACAGTTGAAGCTTTCTTT. The chain combines TRBV7-2 with TRBJ1-1; the match to TRBD1 covers 7 bases. V lost 4 bases and J lost 7; bases outside the gene matches: 9. From germline, CDR1 is SGHTA and CDR2 FQGNSA. This CDR3 has 14 amino acids.

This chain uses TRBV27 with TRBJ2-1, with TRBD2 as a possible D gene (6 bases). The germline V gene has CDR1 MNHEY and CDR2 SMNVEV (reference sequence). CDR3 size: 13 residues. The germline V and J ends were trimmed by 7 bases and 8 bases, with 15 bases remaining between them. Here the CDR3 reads CASNRAAGYEQFF. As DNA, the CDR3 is TGTGCCAGCAATAGGGCTGCGGGGTATGAGCAGTTCTTC.

The CDR3 bases are TGTGCCAGCAGCCGGGACAGGGGTATCACCGGGGAGCTGTTTTTT. Translation gives CASSRDRGITGELFF. The J gene is TRBJ2-2, the V gene TRBV7-3, with 10 bases identical to TRBD1. There are 15 residues in the CDR3. Unmatched junction bases numbered 4, after V lost 5 bases and J lost 4 bases. Germline V gives CDR1 SGHTA, CDR2 FQGTGA.

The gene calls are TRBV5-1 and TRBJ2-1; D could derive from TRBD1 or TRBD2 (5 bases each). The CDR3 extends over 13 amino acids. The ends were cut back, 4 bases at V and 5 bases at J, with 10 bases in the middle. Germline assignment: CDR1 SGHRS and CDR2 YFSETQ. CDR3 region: CASSGDVHNEQFF. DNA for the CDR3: TGCGCCAGCAGCGGGGACGTTCACAATGAGCAGTTCTTC.

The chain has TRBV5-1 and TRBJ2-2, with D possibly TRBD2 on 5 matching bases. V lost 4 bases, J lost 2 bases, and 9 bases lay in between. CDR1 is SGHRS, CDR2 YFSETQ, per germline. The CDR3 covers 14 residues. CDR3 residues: CASSESGNTGELFF. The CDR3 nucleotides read TGCGCCAGCAGCGAGAGCGGCAACACCGGGGAGCTGTTTTTT.

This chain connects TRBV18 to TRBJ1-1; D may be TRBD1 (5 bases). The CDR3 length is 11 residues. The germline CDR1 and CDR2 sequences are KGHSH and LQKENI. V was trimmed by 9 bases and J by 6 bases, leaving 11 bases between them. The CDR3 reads CASSGGAEAFF. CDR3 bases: TGTGCCAGTTCGGGGGGGGCTGAAGCTTTCTTT.

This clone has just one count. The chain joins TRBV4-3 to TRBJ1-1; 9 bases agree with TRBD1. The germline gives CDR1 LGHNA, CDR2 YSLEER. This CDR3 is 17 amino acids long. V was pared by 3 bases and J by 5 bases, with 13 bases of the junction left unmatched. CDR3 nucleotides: TGCGCCAGCAGCCAGGAGGTGGACAGGGGATGGTGGACTGAAGCTTTCTTT. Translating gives CASSQEVDRGWWTEAFF.